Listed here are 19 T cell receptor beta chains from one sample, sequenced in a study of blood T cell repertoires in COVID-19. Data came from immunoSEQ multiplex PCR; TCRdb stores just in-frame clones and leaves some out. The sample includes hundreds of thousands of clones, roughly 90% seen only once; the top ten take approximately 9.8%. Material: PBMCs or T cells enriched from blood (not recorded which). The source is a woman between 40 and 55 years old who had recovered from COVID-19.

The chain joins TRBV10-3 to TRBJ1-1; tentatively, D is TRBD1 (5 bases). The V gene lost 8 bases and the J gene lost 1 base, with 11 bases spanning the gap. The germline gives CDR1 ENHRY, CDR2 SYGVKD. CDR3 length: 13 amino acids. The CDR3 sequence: CAIGRQTNTEAFF. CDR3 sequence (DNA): TGTGCCATCGGGCGACAGACGAACACTGAAGCTTTCTTT.

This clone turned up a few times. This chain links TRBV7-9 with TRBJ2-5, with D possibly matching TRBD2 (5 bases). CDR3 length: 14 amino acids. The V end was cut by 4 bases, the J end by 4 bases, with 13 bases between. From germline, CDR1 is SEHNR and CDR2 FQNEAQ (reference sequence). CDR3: CASSSYREGETQYF. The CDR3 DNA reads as TGTGCCAGCAGCTCCTACCGGGAAGGAGAGACCCAGTACTTC.

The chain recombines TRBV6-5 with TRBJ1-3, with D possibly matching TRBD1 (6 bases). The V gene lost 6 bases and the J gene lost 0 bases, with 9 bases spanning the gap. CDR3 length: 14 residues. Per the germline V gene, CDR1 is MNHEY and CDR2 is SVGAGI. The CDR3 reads CASSSDSSGNTIYF. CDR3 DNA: TGTGCCAGCAGCTCGGACAGCTCTGGAAACACCATATATTTT.

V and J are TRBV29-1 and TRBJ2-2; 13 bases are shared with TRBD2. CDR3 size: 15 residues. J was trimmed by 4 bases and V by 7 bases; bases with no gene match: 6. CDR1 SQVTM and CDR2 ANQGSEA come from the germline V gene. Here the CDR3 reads CSARGLAGATGELFF. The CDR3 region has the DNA TGCAGCGCACGCGGACTAGCGGGAGCCACCGGGGAGCTGTTTTTT.

The CDR3 nucleotides read TGCGCCAGCAGACAAACTAGCGGAGACACCGGGGAGCTGTTTTTT. Its protein product is CASRQTSGDTGELFF. The V call is TRBV5-1, the J call TRBJ2-2; TRBD2 aligns across 8 bases. V shed 5 bases, J shed 3 bases, and the junction held 6 bases outside the gene matches. Germline CDR1 is SGHRS and CDR2 is YFSETQ. CDR3 length: 15 residues.

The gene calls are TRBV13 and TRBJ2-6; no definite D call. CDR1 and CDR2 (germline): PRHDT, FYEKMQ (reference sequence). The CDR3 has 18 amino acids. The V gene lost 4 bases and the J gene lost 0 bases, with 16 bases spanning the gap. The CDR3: CASSSTRLIGSGANVLTF. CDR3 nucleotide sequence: TGTGCCAGCAGCTCGACTCGTTTAATAGGCTCTGGGGCCAACGTCCTGACTTTC.

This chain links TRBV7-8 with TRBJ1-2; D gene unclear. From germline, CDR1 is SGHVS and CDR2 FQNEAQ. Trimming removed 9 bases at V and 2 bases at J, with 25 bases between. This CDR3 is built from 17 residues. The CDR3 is CASSRAGNGILNYGYTF. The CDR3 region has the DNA TGTGCCAGTAGCCGCGCCGGGAACGGAATCTTAAACTATGGCTACACCTTC.

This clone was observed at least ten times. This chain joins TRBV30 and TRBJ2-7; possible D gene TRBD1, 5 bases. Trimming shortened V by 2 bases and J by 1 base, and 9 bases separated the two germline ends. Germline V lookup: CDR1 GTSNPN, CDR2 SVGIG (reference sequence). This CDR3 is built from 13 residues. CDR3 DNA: TGTGCCTGGAGTTCAGGGATTTCCTACGAGCAGTACTTC. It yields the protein CAWSSGISYEQYF.

DNA of the CDR3: TGTGCCAGCACCCCCCCCAGCGGGGGCACTGAAGCTTTCTTT. It is translated as CASTPPSGGTEAFF. The J gene is TRBJ1-1, the V gene TRBV25-1; possibly TRBD1 for D (5 bases). The CDR3 consists of 14 residues. In germline, CDR1 is MGHDK, CDR2 SYGVNS. V shed 7 bases and J shed 4 bases, with 16 bases lying between them.

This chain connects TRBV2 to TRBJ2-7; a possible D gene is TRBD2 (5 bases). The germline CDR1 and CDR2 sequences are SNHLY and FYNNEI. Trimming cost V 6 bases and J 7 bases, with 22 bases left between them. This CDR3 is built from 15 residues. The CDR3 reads CASRTQSGHPGEQYF. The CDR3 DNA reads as TGTGCCAGCAGGACCCAGAGTGGCCACCCGGGGGAGCAGTACTTC.

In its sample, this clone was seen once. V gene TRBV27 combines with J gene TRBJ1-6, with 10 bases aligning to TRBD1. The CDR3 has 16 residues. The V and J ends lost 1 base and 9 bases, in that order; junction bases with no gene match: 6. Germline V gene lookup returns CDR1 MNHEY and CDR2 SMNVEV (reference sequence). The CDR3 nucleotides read TGTGCCAGCAGTTTATTTTGGGGACAGGGGTTTTCACCCCTCCACTTT. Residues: CASSLFWGQGFSPLHF.

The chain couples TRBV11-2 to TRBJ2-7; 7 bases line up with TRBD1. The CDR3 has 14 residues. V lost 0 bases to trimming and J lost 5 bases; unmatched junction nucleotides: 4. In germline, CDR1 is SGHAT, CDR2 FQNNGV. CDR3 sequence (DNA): TGTGCCAGCAGCTTAGAGAGGGGGCCCCACGAGCAGTACTTC. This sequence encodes CASSLERGPHEQYF.

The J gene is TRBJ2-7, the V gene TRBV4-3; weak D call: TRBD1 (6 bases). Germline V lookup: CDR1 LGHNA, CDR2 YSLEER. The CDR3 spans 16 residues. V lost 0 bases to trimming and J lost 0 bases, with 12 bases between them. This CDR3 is CASSQEWDISSYEQYF. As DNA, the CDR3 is TGCGCCAGCAGCCAAGAATGGGACATCAGCTCCTACGAGCAGTACTTC.

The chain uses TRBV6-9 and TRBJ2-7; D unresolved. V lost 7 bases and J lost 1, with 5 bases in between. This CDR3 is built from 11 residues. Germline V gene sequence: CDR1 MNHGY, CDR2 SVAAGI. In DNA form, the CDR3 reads TGTGCCAGCAAACTTTCCTACGAGCAGTACTTC. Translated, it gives CASKLSYEQYF.

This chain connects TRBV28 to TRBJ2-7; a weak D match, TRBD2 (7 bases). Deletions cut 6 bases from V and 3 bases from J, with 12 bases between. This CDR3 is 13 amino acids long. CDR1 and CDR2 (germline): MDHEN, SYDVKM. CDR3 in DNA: TGTGCCAGCAGGAGGGGAGGGGGCTACGAGCAGTACTTC. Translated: CASRRGGGYEQYF. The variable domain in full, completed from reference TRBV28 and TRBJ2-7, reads DVKVTQSSRYLVKRTGEKVFLECVQDMDHENMFWYRQDPGLGLRLIYFSYDVKMKEKGDIPEGYSVSREKKERFSLILESASTNQTSMYLCASRRGGGYEQYFGPGTRLTVT.

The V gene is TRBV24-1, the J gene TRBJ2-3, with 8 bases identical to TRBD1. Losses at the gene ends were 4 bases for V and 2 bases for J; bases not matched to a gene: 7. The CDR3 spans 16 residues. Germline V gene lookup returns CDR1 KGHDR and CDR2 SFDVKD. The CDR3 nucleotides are TGTGCCACCAGTGACCCGACAGGGGACCTCACAGATACGCAGTATTTT. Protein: CATSDPTGDLTDTQYF.

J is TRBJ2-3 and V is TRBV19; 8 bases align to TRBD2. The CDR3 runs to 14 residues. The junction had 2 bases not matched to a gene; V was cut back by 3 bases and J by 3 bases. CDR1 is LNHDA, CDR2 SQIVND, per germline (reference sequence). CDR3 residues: CASSMGLETDTQYF. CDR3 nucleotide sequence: TGTGCCAGTAGTATGGGACTAGAGACAGATACGCAGTATTTT.

CDR3 region: CASSPGGPVETQYF. The CDR3 region has the DNA TGCGCCAGCAGCCCGGGGGGGCCGGTGGAGACCCAGTACTTC. This chain joins TRBV5-1 and TRBJ2-5; 8 nucleotides match TRBD2. CDR3 length equals 14 residues. The V and J ends lost 4 bases and 5 bases, in that order; junction bases with no gene match: 7. Germline CDR1 is SGHRS and CDR2 is YFSETQ.

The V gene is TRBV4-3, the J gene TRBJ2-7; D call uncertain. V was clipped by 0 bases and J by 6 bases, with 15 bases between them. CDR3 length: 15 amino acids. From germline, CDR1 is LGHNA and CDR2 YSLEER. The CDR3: CASSQDQGQVLEQYF. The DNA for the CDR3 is TGCGCCAGCAGCCAAGATCAAGGCCAGGTTCTCGAGCAGTACTTC.